This T cell receptor (beta chain) was sequenced for a study of cytomegalovirus exposure and HLA in healthy donors. The method was immunoSEQ multiplex PCR; TCRdb's version includes in-frame clones alone and lacks a portion of them. Of approximately 160,000 clones in the sample, 84% are singletons; the top ten hold about a tenth. Germline V gene lookup returns CDR1 LNHDA and CDR2 SQIVND (reference sequence). After removal of 5 bases from V and 3 bases from J, the junction contained 5 bases not matched to a gene. The CDR3 covers 15 residues. The clonotype comes from a man younger than 45 in good health and CMV-seropositive. V is TRBV19 and J is TRBJ2-2; TRBD1 aligns across 8 bases. The sample comprised PBMCs. The CDR3 DNA follows: TGTGCCAGTAGTCCTCTGGACAGGGACACCGGGGAGCTGTTTTTT. Translating it yields CASSPLDRDTGELFF.